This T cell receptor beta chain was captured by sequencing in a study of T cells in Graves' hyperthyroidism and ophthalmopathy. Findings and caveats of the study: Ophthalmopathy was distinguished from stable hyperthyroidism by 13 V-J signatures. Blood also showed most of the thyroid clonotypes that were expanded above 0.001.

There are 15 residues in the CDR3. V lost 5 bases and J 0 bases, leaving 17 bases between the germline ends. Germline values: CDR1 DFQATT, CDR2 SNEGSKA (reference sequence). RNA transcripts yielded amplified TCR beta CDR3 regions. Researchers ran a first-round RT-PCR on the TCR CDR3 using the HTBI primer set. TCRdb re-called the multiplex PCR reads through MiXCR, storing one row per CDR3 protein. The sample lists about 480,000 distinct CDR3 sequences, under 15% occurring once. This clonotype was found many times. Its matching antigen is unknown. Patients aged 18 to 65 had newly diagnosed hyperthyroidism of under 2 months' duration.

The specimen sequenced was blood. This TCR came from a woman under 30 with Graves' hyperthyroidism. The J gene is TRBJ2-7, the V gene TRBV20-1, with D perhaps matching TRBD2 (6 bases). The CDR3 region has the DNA TGCAGTGCTGGTCCGGGGAGCGGGCCCTCCTACGAGCAGTACTTC. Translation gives CSAGPGSGPSYEQYF.